These 19 T cell receptor beta chains originate from one sample sequenced in a study of T cells after yellow fever vaccination. TCRdb recomputed calls from the 5' RACE reads with MiXCR, one row per CDR3 protein. The profile shows about 330,000 distinct CDR3 sequences, less than 9.5% of them singletons. The material sequenced was PBMCs, taken about 41 days after the first yellow fever vaccination. The origin of the receptors is a man between 18 and 35 years old who received the YFV17D yellow fever vaccine.

This clonotype was found a few times. This sequence joins TRBV11-2 and TRBJ2-5; perhaps TRBD2 as D (6 bases). This CDR3 has 16 amino acids. Trimming removed 4 bases from V and 4 bases from J, with 19 bases in between. The germline CDR1 and CDR2 sequences are SGHAT and FQNNGV. The CDR3: CASSSNRGSPAETQYF. Written as DNA, the CDR3 is TGTGCCAGCAGCTCAAATCGGGGGTCGCCGGCAGAGACCCAGTACTTC.

In its sample, this clonotype was seen a few times. This sequence joins TRBV7-9 and TRBJ2-5, with 14 nucleotides matching TRBD2. The CDR3 runs to 17 residues. The germline V gene has CDR1 SEHNR and CDR2 FQNEAQ (reference sequence). V lost 4 bases and J lost 3; bases outside the gene matches: 7. The CDR3: CASSSNRGLAGEETQYF. In DNA, the CDR3 is TGTGCCAGCAGCTCGAACCGGGGACTAGCGGGGGAAGAGACCCAGTACTTC.

This clonotype has a handful of counts. The gene calls are TRBV27 and TRBJ1-1; a possible D gene is TRBD1 (6 bases). V was cut by 6 bases and J by 7 bases, with 24 bases left in between. Germline CDR1 is MNHEY and CDR2 is SMNVEV (reference sequence). The CDR3 runs 16 residues. This chain's CDR3 is CASSWGAGLHSGEAFF. CDR3 nucleotides: TGTGCCAGCAGCTGGGGGGCAGGGCTCCACTCGGGTGAAGCTTTCTTT.

This chain uses TRBV11-2 with TRBJ2-2; D is possibly TRBD2 (6 bases). Germline lookup yields CDR1 SGHAT and CDR2 FQNNGV. The CDR3 is 14 amino acids. V was trimmed by 3 bases and J by 6 bases, leaving 11 bases between them. The chain's CDR3 is CASSLDYLSGELFF. CDR3 bases: TGTGCCAGCAGCTTGGACTATTTATCCGGGGAGCTGTTTTTT.

This clonotype was detected ten times or more. The chain joins TRBV5-1 to TRBJ2-2; 8 bases agree with TRBD2. V dropped 6 bases and J dropped 7; count of bases not matched to a gene: 5. The V gene's germline CDR1 is SGHRS and CDR2 YFSETQ. The CDR3 sequence is 13 residues long. The CDR3 bases are TGCGCCAGCACCGGGGGGGCCGGCGGGGAGCTGTTTTTT. Protein: CASTGGAGGELFF.

This clonotype was seen a few times. The chain carries TRBV7-3 and TRBJ2-1; 10 nucleotides agree with TRBD1. J gave up 2 bases and V 5 bases, and 3 bases lay outside the gene matches. From germline, CDR1 is SGHTA and CDR2 FQGTGA. The CDR3 is 15 residues long. This CDR3 is CASSQDRGAYNEQFF. The CDR3 DNA reads TGTGCCAGCAGCCAGGACAGGGGGGCCTACAATGAGCAGTTCTTC.

The chain combines TRBV3-1 with TRBJ2-3; D possibly corresponds to TRBD1 (6 bases). CDR1 and CDR2 (germline): LGHDT, YNNKEL (reference sequence). The V and J ends lost 3 bases and 6 bases respectively, with 10 bases between them. The CDR3 covers 13 residues. CDR3 in amino acids: CASSHAQGDTQYF. As DNA, the CDR3 is TGTGCCAGCAGCCATGCCCAGGGGGATACGCAGTATTTT.

Many counts were recorded for this clonotype. The chain employs TRBV19 and TRBJ2-4, with a possible D match to TRBD2 (5 bases). The germline V and J ends were trimmed by 2 bases and 2 bases, with 7 bases remaining between them. The germline CDR1 and CDR2 sequences are LNHDA and SQIVND (reference sequence). This CDR3 region has 14 residues. The CDR3 bases are TGTGCCAGTAGTATAACGGGATCCAAAAACATTCAGTACTTC. Its translation is CASSITGSKNIQYF. The full variable domain, rest sourced from reference TRBV19 and TRBJ2-4, is DGGITQSPKYLFRKEGQNVTLSCEQNLNHDAMYWYRQDPGQGLRLIYYSQIVNDFQKGDIAEGYSVSREKKESFPLTVTSAQKNPTAFYLCASSITGSKNIQYFGAGTRLSVL.

The chain recombines TRBV29-1 with TRBJ2-7, with 7 positions matching TRBD1. The CDR3 is made up of 13 amino acids. Germline trimming cut 6 bases from V and 7 bases from J; bases unmatched to any gene: 12. Per germline, CDR1 SQVTM and CDR2 ANQGSEA. The CDR3 DNA reads as TGCAGCGTCACTGCGGTGACAGGGAATGAGCAGTACTTC. Translating gives CSVTAVTGNEQYF.

This clonotype was observed a few times. The V gene is TRBV20-1, the J gene TRBJ2-7; 10 bases agree with TRBD2. The CDR3 extends over 16 amino acids. V trimming: 3 bases; J trimming: 2 bases; junction bases outside the gene matches: 10. Germline values: CDR1 DFQATT, CDR2 SNEGSKA (reference sequence). CDR3 nucleotide sequence: TGCAGTGCTAGGTGGCTGCGGACTAGCGGAACCTACGAGCAGTACTTC. The encoded protein is CSARWLRTSGTYEQYF.

This clonotype was detected a few times. The chain links TRBV4-3 to TRBJ2-2; D perhaps matches TRBD2 (6 bases). The CDR3 sequence is 16 residues long. CDR1 LGHNA and CDR2 YSLEER come from the germline V gene. V shed 0 bases and J shed 0 bases, with 8 bases lying between them. CDR3 sequence reads: CASSQETGANTGELFF. In DNA, the CDR3 is TGCGCCAGCAGCCAAGAAACGGGGGCGAACACCGGGGAGCTGTTTTTT.

This chain joins TRBV20-1 and TRBJ1-5; D gene unclear. V was cut by 6 bases and J by 4 bases, with 22 bases left in between. Germline CDR1 is DFQATT and CDR2 is SNEGSKA (reference sequence). There are 16 residues in the CDR3. The DNA for the CDR3 is TGCAGTGCCGAGAACTCGGCAGGCATCTGGAATCAGCCCCAGCATTTT. Translation gives CSAENSAGIWNQPQHF.

This clonotype was counted ten times or more. The rearrangement joins TRBV12-3 or TRBV12-4 to TRBJ2-7; D uncertain. This CDR3 comprises 13 residues. Trimming stripped 3 bases from V and 2 bases from J, with 8 bases between. CDR3 DNA sequence: TGTGCCAGCAGTTTTTCCTCCGCCTACGAGCAGTACTTC. It is translated as CASSFSSAYEQYF.

The chain recombines TRBV5-6 with TRBJ2-7, with D perhaps matching TRBD2 (6 bases). V dropped 5 bases and J dropped 3 bases, with 12 bases sitting between them. Germline-derived CDR1 and CDR2 are SGHDT and YYEEEE. The CDR3 sequence is 13 residues long. The CDR3 loop reads CASRVSGFYEQYF. CDR3 sequence (DNA): TGTGCCAGCAGGGTTAGCGGTTTCTACGAGCAGTACTTC.

This clonotype has only a few counts. The genes are TRBV20-1 and TRBJ2-2, with a weak D call TRBD1 (6 bases). The V end lost 6 bases, the J end lost 6 bases, and 11 bases lay between the germline ends. The CDR3 runs 12 residues. Germline lookup yields CDR1 DFQATT and CDR2 SNEGSKA (reference sequence). The CDR3 sequence: CSANRDPGELFF. CDR3 in DNA: TGCAGTGCAAACAGGGATCCCGGGGAGCTGTTTTTT.

This clonotype has more than one count but fewer than ten. The chain has TRBV7-2 and TRBJ1-1; D remains ambiguous. The CDR3 covers 16 residues. V lost 3 bases to trimming and J lost 2 bases, with 16 bases between them. CDR1 is SGHTA, CDR2 FQGNSA, per germline. DNA of the CDR3: TGTGCCAGCAGCTTTACCAGACTCGAGGGAAACACTGAAGCTTTCTTT. Its protein product is CASSFTRLEGNTEAFF.

The CDR3 bases are TGTGCCAGCAGACAGTCACGGGTGGGCGAGCAGTACTTC. It specifies CASRQSRVGEQYF. V usage is TRBV5-5 and J usage is TRBJ2-7; D not certain. The V gene lost 5 bases and the J gene lost 6 bases, with 15 bases spanning the gap. The germline CDR1 and CDR2 sequences are SGHKS and YYEKEE (reference sequence). The length of the CDR3 is 13 residues.

The rearrangement links TRBV4-3 to TRBJ2-1; D is possibly TRBD2 (7 bases). The CDR3 sequence is 16 residues long. From germline, CDR1 is LGHNA and CDR2 YSLEER. The V end lost 1 base, the J end lost 2 bases, and 12 bases lay between the germline ends. CDR3 in DNA: TGCGCCAGCAGCCAAGCTAACGGGGGGCCCTACAATGAGCAGTTCTTC. Protein: CASSQANGGPYNEQFF.

This clonotype was seen only a few times. This chain connects TRBV4-3 to TRBJ2-3, with no clear D. Germline CDR1 LGHNA, CDR2 YSLEER. The V and J ends lost 4 bases and 5 bases respectively, with 10 bases between them. This CDR3 contains 13 residues. CDR3 coding DNA: TGCGCCAGCAGCCTACAGCGAGGAGATACGCAGTATTTT. It translates to CASSLQRGDTQYF.